These 22 T cell receptor beta chains share one sample of origin, sequenced in a study of breast tumors, draining lymph nodes, adjacent tissues. MiXCR, run by TCRdb on the multiplex PCR reads, gives a single entry per CDR3 protein. The sample lists just over 30,000 distinct CDR3 sequences, roughly 69% occurring once. The sequenced sample was breast tumor tissue. The origin of the receptors is a female donor with breast cancer. Some clones in this sample may be carry-over from other donors' samples.

The chain uses TRBV7-2 and TRBJ2-7; D is unclear. CDR1 and CDR2 from the germline V gene are SGHTA and FQGNSA. This CDR3 is built from 14 residues. The V gene lost 7 bases and the J gene lost 3 bases, with 16 bases spanning the gap. DNA of the CDR3: TGTGCCAGCACCTTCGCCGGCTGGGTCTACGAGCAGTACTTC. This sequence encodes CASTFAGWVYEQYF. Full variable domain (remainder filled in from reference TRBV7-2 and TRBJ2-7): GAGVSQSPSNKVTEKGKDVELRCDPISGHTALYWYRQSLGQGLEFLIYFQGNSAPDKSGLPSDRFSAERTGGSVSTLTIQRTQQEDSAVYLCASTFAGWVYEQYFGPGTRLTVT.

This clonotype was observed at least ten times. A much larger clonotype is one base distant, so this may be a read error. The J gene is TRBJ2-7, the V gene TRBV20-1; D remains unclear. The germline CDR1 and CDR2 sequences are DFQATT and SNEGSKA (reference sequence). This CDR3 is 11 amino acids long. CDR3 coding DNA: TGCAGTGCTAGTCCCATGGCGGAGCAGTCCTTC. It is translated as CSASPMAEQSF.

A word on this clonotype: At one of its ends the junction is not consistent with the germline gene, which may arise from a read error. The V and J genes are TRBV7-3 and TRBJ2-5; 14 nucleotides match TRBD2. Germline CDR1 reads SGHTA; CDR2 reads FQGTGA. There are 16 residues in the CDR3. The CDR3 spells CASSPGLAGGRETQYF. CDR3 nucleotide sequence: TGTGCTAGCAGCCCAGGACTAGCGGGAGGTCGGGAGACCCAGTACTTC.

This clonotype was seen only a few times. The CDR3 is CSANTGTGAVNEQFF. The CDR3 DNA sequence: TGCAGTGCTAATACCGGGACAGGGGCTGTCAATGAGCAGTTCTTC. V gene TRBV20-1 combines with J gene TRBJ2-1, with 10 bases that match TRBD1. V shed 4 bases, J shed 6 bases, and the junction held 9 bases outside the gene matches. The CDR3 runs 15 residues. Germline V lookup: CDR1 DFQATT, CDR2 SNEGSKA (reference sequence).

V is TRBV12-3 or TRBV12-4 and J is TRBJ2-3, with 11 bases aligning to TRBD2. This CDR3 has 15 amino acids. The J segment lost 7 bases and the V segment lost 6 bases, leaving 9 bases of the junction unmatched. The CDR3 DNA reads as TGTGCCAGCAGCCCCGGGACTAGCGGTGTGAATACGCAGTATTTT. This gives the protein CASSPGTSGVNTQYF.

The chain carries TRBV20-1 and TRBJ1-5, with a weak D call TRBD1 (5 bases). CDR1 is DFQATT, CDR2 SNEGSKA, per germline (reference sequence). The V end was cut by 4 bases, the J end by 0 bases, with 13 bases between. This CDR3 is 15 amino acids long. The CDR3 sequence is CSAMEGSHSNQPQHF. In nucleotides, the CDR3 is TGCAGTGCTATGGAGGGGAGCCATAGCAATCAGCCCCAGCATTTT.

This chain uses TRBV20-1 with TRBJ2-3; TRBD1 matches 8 bases. This CDR3 is built from 12 residues. Germline V lookup: CDR1 DFQATT, CDR2 SNEGSKA (reference sequence). V dropped 5 bases and J dropped 9; count of bases not matched to a gene: 7. CDR3 nucleotide sequence: TGCAGTGCTCGTGGACAGGGAGACACGCAGTATTTT. It translates to CSARGQGDTQYF.

This clonotype showed up many times. V usage is TRBV19 and J usage is TRBJ2-4, with D perhaps TRBD1 or TRBD2 (5 bases each). Germline V gene sequence: CDR1 LNHDA, CDR2 SQIVND (reference sequence). The CDR3 has 17 amino acids. V gave up 3 bases and J gave up 0 bases, with 15 bases separating them. The CDR3 DNA is TGTGCCAGTAGTATCGGGGCAGGCGTTCTAGCCAAAAACATTCAGTACTTC. The encoded protein is CASSIGAGVLAKNIQYF.

V usage is TRBV2 and J usage is TRBJ2-2; D uncertain. The CDR3 sequence is 14 residues long. Per germline, CDR1 SNHLY and CDR2 FYNNEI. V was clipped by 8 bases and J by 2 bases, with 12 bases between them. The CDR3 reads CASSEDTNTGELFF. The CDR3 coding sequence is TGTGCCAGCTCCGAAGACACTAACACCGGGGAGCTGTTTTTT.

This clonotype was counted at least ten times. V usage is TRBV6-2 or TRBV6-3 and J usage is TRBJ1-5, with D unclear. The V gene lost 7 bases and the J gene lost 2 bases, with 12 bases spanning the gap. There are 14 residues in the CDR3. CDR1 MNHEY and CDR2 SVGEGT come from the germline V gene. This chain's CDR3 is CASKDPGGNQPQHF. In DNA, the CDR3 is TGTGCCAGCAAGGATCCTGGAGGCAATCAGCCCCAGCATTTT.

The chain recombines TRBV20-1 with TRBJ2-2, with 8 bases aligning to TRBD2. The trim removed 0 bases at V and 5 bases at J, leaving 8 bases unmatched. Germline CDR1 and CDR2: DFQATT and SNEGSKA (reference sequence). The length of the CDR3 is 16 residues. CDR3 sequence: CSAREEKRGSTGELFF. CDR3 nucleotides: TGCAGTGCTAGAGAGGAGAAGCGGGGGTCTACCGGGGAGCTGTTTTTT.

This clonotype was counted a few times. This sequence joins TRBV29-1 and TRBJ2-1, with 12 bases identical to TRBD2. The CDR3 extends over 17 amino acids. Germline V gene lookup returns CDR1 SQVTM and CDR2 ANQGSEA. V shed 3 bases, J shed 6 bases, and the junction held 12 bases outside the gene matches. In nucleotides, the CDR3 is TGCAGCGTTGAGGAGTATCTAGCGGGGGGGCGGGGCAATGAGCAGTTCTTC. Its translation is CSVEEYLAGGRGNEQFF.

In its sample, this clonotype was seen once. V usage is TRBV9 and J usage is TRBJ2-2, with TRBD2 matching over 9 bases. Germline assignment: CDR1 SGDLS and CDR2 YYNGEE. Trimming took 0 bases from V and 7 from J; bases not matched to a gene: 7. This CDR3 is built from 16 residues. CDR3 protein: CASSVGLAGADGELFF. In DNA, the CDR3 is TGTGCCAGCAGCGTAGGTTTAGCGGGAGCTGACGGGGAGCTGTTTTTT.

V is TRBV7-9 and J is TRBJ2-7; D is possibly TRBD1 or TRBD2 (5 bases each). Trimming removed 5 bases at V and 3 bases at J, with 17 bases between. The CDR3 is made up of 15 amino acids. Per germline, CDR1 SEHNR and CDR2 FQNEAQ (reference sequence). The CDR3 here is CASSPETGRGYEQYF. CDR3 bases: TGTGCCAGCAGCCCCGAGACGGGACGGGGCTACGAGCAGTACTTC. The full variable domain, in which reference TRBV7-9 and TRBJ2-7 provide the parts outside the CDR3, is DTGVSQNPRHKITKRGQNVTFRCDPISEHNRLYWYRQTLGQGPEFLTYFQNEAQLEKSRLLSDRFSAERPKGSFSTLEIQRTEQGDSAMYLCASSPETGRGYEQYFGPGTRLTVT.

The chain combines TRBV5-6 with TRBJ2-3; D is possibly TRBD1 (5 bases). The germline V gene encodes CDR1 SGHDT and CDR2 YYEEEE. This CDR3 comprises 14 residues. V lost 4 bases and J 2 bases, leaving 11 bases between the germline ends. The CDR3 sequence: CASSAGWATDTQYF. As DNA, the CDR3 is TGTGCCAGCAGCGCAGGGTGGGCCACAGATACGCAGTATTTT.

The chain links TRBV20-1 to TRBJ1-5; TRBD1 matches at 8 bases. Germline V gives CDR1 DFQATT, CDR2 SNEGSKA (reference sequence). This CDR3 region has 14 residues. V shed 6 bases and J 1 base; nucleotides not matched to a gene: 5. The CDR3 nucleotides read TGCAGTGCCAAGAGACAGGGGAGCAATCAGCCCCAGCATTTT. Translating gives CSAKRQGSNQPQHF.

The rearrangement uses TRBV7-9 and TRBJ2-5; TRBD2 matches 8 bases. The CDR3 covers 15 residues. After removal of 8 bases from V and 2 bases from J, the junction contained 10 bases not matched to a gene. Per the germline V gene, CDR1 is SEHNR and CDR2 is FQNEAQ (reference sequence). The CDR3 sequence: CASAKIAGLQETQYF. Here the CDR3 DNA reads TGTGCCAGCGCAAAAATAGCGGGGCTTCAAGAGACCCAGTACTTC.

The genes are TRBV12-3 or TRBV12-4 and TRBJ1-2; 8 nucleotides align to TRBD1. The junction had 0 bases not matched to a gene; V was cut back by 3 bases and J by 3 bases. This CDR3 is 13 amino acids long. Here the CDR3 reads CASSLGQDYGYTF. CDR3 sequence (DNA): TGTGCCAGCAGTTTGGGACAGGACTATGGCTACACCTTC.

The chain recombines TRBV24-1 with TRBJ2-1; 12 nucleotides agree with TRBD2. The germline CDR1 and CDR2 sequences are KGHDR and SFDVKD. The V segment lost 5 bases and the J segment 6 bases; nucleotides outside the gene matches: 10. This CDR3 contains 17 residues. The CDR3 region has the DNA TGTGCCACCAGTGGCCGGACTAGCGGGAAACAGGGCAATGAGCAGTTCTTC. This codes for CATSGRTSGKQGNEQFF.

This chain's CDR3 is CASSTSYRGTEAFF. CDR3 sequence (DNA): TGTGCCAGTAGTACGTCCTATCGGGGCACTGAAGCTTTCTTT. This chain uses TRBV19 with TRBJ1-1; D is uncertain. The CDR3 contains 14 residues. Germline values: CDR1 LNHDA, CDR2 SQIVND (reference sequence). Trimming left V 4 bases short and J 4 bases short, with 13 bases between.

This clonotype was observed a handful of times. The V gene is TRBV5-1, the J gene TRBJ2-1; 8 bases fit TRBD2. V dropped 3 bases and J dropped 8; count of bases not matched to a gene: 10. This CDR3 has 15 residues. Germline V gene data show CDR1 as SGHRS and CDR2 as YFSETQ. The CDR3 DNA reads as TGCGCCAGCAGCTATTCGCGGGAGGTTCAGGATGAGCAGTTCTTC. Protein sequence: CASSYSREVQDEQFF.

The chain recombines TRBV20-1 with TRBJ2-7; no clear D gene. The germline gives CDR1 DFQATT, CDR2 SNEGSKA (reference sequence). This CDR3 is built from 12 residues. Trimming pared 3 bases from V and 6 bases from J, leaving 12 bases between. CDR3 region: CSARASGVEQYF. The DNA of the CDR3 is TGCAGTGCTAGGGCCTCGGGCGTCGAGCAGTACTTC.